One and the same sample provided the 21 T cell receptor beta chains below, sequenced in a study of control samples from healthy donors and cancer patients (dated by TCRdb to about 2020). Library preparation employed the immunoSEQ multiplex PCR assay. What TCRdb holds here is the immuneACCESS table cut down to in-frame rearrangements. Part of the clones is not present; checked against another copy, under half of the missing clones reflect an unresolved V gene, and the others are unexplained. In all, the sample holds over 110,000 clones, and roughly nine tenths of those were seen once. Roughly 10% of the sample goes to the ten largest clones. Sequenced material: blood. The source of these receptors is a woman aged 30 to 39 in good health.

CDR3 loop: CASSEIGGRAIRQQYF. The CDR3 region has the DNA TGTGCCAGCAGTGAAATAGGAGGCAGGGCCATTCGGCAGCAGTACTTC. The chain links TRBV6-1 to TRBJ2-7, with D perhaps matching TRBD1 or TRBD2 (5 bases each). The CDR3 length is 16 residues. V lost 2 bases to trimming and J lost 8 bases, with 22 bases between them. Germline lookup yields CDR1 MNHNS and CDR2 SASEGT.

This clone showed up just a few times. The chain links TRBV5-5 to TRBJ1-3; D remains ambiguous. The CDR3 covers 14 residues. Germline V gives CDR1 SGHKS, CDR2 YYEKEE (reference sequence). With 1 base removed from V and 0 bases from J, the gap between germline ends came to 5 bases. This CDR3 is CASSLNLSGNTIYF. The CDR3, as DNA: TGTGCCAGCAGCTTGAACCTCTCTGGAAACACCATATATTTT.

This chain joins TRBV9 and TRBJ1-4; perhaps TRBD1 as D (5 bases). CDR3 length equals 14 residues. The germline CDR1 and CDR2 sequences are SGDLS and YYNGEE. V was pared by 2 bases and J by 8 bases, with 13 bases between. The CDR3 nucleotides are TGTGCCAGCAGCGTTGGGACGATGGGGGAAAAACTGTTTTTT. It translates to CASSVGTMGEKLFF.

The gene calls are TRBV7-2 and TRBJ2-5; 11 bases match TRBD2. The CDR3 is 15 amino acids. The germline CDR1 and CDR2 sequences are SGHTA and FQGNSA. Unmatched junction bases numbered 6, after V lost 2 bases and J lost 7 bases. For the CDR3, the DNA is TGTGCCAGCAGCTTAAATAGCGGGAGGGTCGGGACCCAGTACTTC. Its protein is CASSLNSGRVGTQYF.

This chain links TRBV6-1 with TRBJ1-1, with a tentative D call TRBD1 (6 bases). The CDR3 length is 14 residues. CDR1 MNHNS and CDR2 SASEGT come from the germline V gene. Trimming removed 3 bases from V and 4 bases from J, with 12 bases in between. In DNA form, the CDR3 reads TGTGCCAGCAGTGAGACAGGCCTACGCACTGAAGCTTTCTTT. Its translation is CASSETGLRTEAFF.

The rearrangement links TRBV30 to TRBJ2-7; the match to TRBD2 covers 10 bases. J lost 2 bases, V lost 2 bases, and 3 bases had no gene match. This CDR3 is 14 amino acids long. CDR1 is GTSNPN and CDR2 is SVGIG in the germline V gene (reference sequence). The CDR3 is CAWSLAGVPYEQYF. DNA of the CDR3: TGTGCCTGGAGTCTAGCGGGAGTACCCTACGAGCAGTACTTC.

This sequence joins TRBV19 and TRBJ1-1; maybe TRBD1 (5 bases). Germline CDR1 LNHDA, CDR2 SQIVND (reference sequence). There are 16 residues in the CDR3. V lost 7 bases and J 5 bases, leaving 23 bases between the germline ends. The CDR3 DNA sequence: TGTGCCAGTATTCAAAACCGGGACCCACGACGTACTGAAGCTTTCTTT. Translation gives CASIQNRDPRRTEAFF.

This clone was detected once. V gene TRBV2 combines with J gene TRBJ2-5; D is unresolved. Germline CDR1 is SNHLY and CDR2 is FYNNEI. The CDR3 has 18 amino acids. Deletions cut 1 base from V and 1 base from J, with 19 bases between. The CDR3 DNA reads TGTGCCAGCAGTGAAGAGCCCAGCAGGACCATACCCCAAGAGACCCAGTACTTC. It translates to CASSEEPSRTIPQETQYF.

The table lists this clone with a count of one. The CDR3 DNA reads TGTGCCAGCAGCGTAGTAGCTAGCGGCACAGATACGCAGTATTTT. It yields the protein CASSVVASGTDTQYF. The gene calls are TRBV9 and TRBJ2-3, with D possibly matching TRBD2 (6 bases). CDR1 is SGDLS and CDR2 is YYNGEE in the germline V gene. Trimming took off 0 bases at V and 1 base at J, with 9 bases between the two ends. The CDR3 covers 15 residues.

The chain employs TRBV5-8 and TRBJ2-2; 9 bases line up with TRBD2. In germline, CDR1 is SGHTS, CDR2 YDEGEE. The CDR3 has 16 amino acids. With 7 bases clipped from V and 0 bases from J, the junction kept 7 bases outside the gene matches. CDR3 loop: CASGTGTSSNTGELFF. For the CDR3, the DNA is TGTGCCAGCGGAACCGGGACTAGCTCGAACACCGGGGAGCTGTTTTTT.

This CDR3 is CASSIGTLEGYTF. The CDR3 bases are TGTGCCAGTAGTATCGGGACGTTAGAGGGCTACACCTTC. The chain combines TRBV19 with TRBJ1-2, with D tentatively TRBD1 (5 bases). Trimming pared 3 bases from V and 8 bases from J, leaving 13 bases between. This CDR3 is 13 amino acids long. Per the germline V gene, CDR1 is LNHDA and CDR2 is SQIVND (reference sequence).

This chain joins TRBV6-1 and TRBJ1-3; perhaps TRBD1 as D (5 bases). V was cut by 1 base and J by 2 bases, with 6 bases left in between. Germline V gives CDR1 MNHNS, CDR2 SASEGT. This CDR3 has 14 amino acids. CDR3 in DNA: TGTGCCAGCAGTGAAGGACAGACTGGAAACACCATATATTTT. This translates into CASSEGQTGNTIYF.

This clone was observed a handful of times. This chain links TRBV5-1 with TRBJ1-2; tentative D call: TRBD1 (5 bases). V was cut by 0 bases and J by 1 base, with 19 bases left in between. The CDR3 sequence is 18 residues long. Germline-derived CDR1 and CDR2 are SGHRS and YFSETQ. The CDR3 DNA reads as TGCGCCAGCAGCTTGGACCCGGGTGGGGCAACGATTAACTATGGCTACACCTTC. This sequence encodes CASSLDPGGATINYGYTF. Variable domain in full (rest from reference TRBV5-1 and TRBJ1-2): KAGVTQTPRYLIKTRGQQVTLSCSPISGHRSVSWYQQTPGQGLQFLFEYFSETQRNKGNFPGRFSGRQFSNSRSEMNVSTLELGDSALYLCASSLDPGGATINYGYTFGSGTRLTVV.

The chain has TRBV9 and TRBJ2-5, with TRBD2 matching over 10 bases. The junction had 9 bases not matched to a gene; V was cut back by 4 bases and J by 0 bases. CDR1 SGDLS and CDR2 YYNGEE come from the germline V gene. The CDR3 has 17 amino acids. This CDR3 reads CASSPGSSGRNQETQYF. The CDR3 DNA follows: TGTGCCAGCAGCCCTGGTTCTAGCGGGAGAAACCAAGAGACCCAGTACTTC.

The chain carries TRBV14 and TRBJ1-6; no definite D call. CDR1 and CDR2 from the germline V gene are SGHDN and FVKESK. Deletions cut 4 bases from V and 8 bases from J, with 18 bases between. The CDR3 loop spans 16 amino acids. The CDR3 DNA sequence: TGTGCCAGCAGCCGGCTTATGGGCCCAGTGGATTCACCCCTCCACTTT. Translation gives CASSRLMGPVDSPLHF.

The chain couples TRBV13 to TRBJ2-1; 11 bases fit TRBD2. Germline CDR1 reads PRHDT; CDR2 reads FYEKMQ (reference sequence). This CDR3 is built from 15 residues. After removal of 5 bases from V and 2 bases from J, the junction contained 2 bases not matched to a gene. For the CDR3, the DNA is TGTGCCAGCAGCGCGGGACTAGCGGCCTACAATGAGCAGTTCTTC. Translating it yields CASSAGLAAYNEQFF. The full variable domain, rest sourced from reference TRBV13 and TRBJ2-1, is AAGVIQSPRHLIKEKRETATLKCYPIPRHDTVYWYQQGPGQDPQFLISFYEKMQSDKGSIPDRFSAQQFSDYHSELNMSSLELGDSALYFCASSAGLAAYNEQFFGPGTRLTVL.

The rearrangement uses TRBV4-1 and TRBJ2-5, with 10 bases fitting TRBD1. Germline-derived CDR1 and CDR2 are MGHRA and YSYEKL. J gave up 4 bases and V 0 bases, and 17 bases lay outside the gene matches. The CDR3 is made up of 20 amino acids. CDR3 in DNA: TGCGCCAGCAGCCAAGATGGGGGACAGGGGAGTAAGGGGGCCCCAGAGACCCAGTACTTC. It encodes CASSQDGGQGSKGAPETQYF.

This chain joins TRBV7-2 and TRBJ1-3; tentatively, D is TRBD1 (6 bases). The germline CDR1 and CDR2 sequences are SGHTA and FQGNSA. Trimming shortened V by 0 bases and J by 0 bases, and 12 bases separated the two germline ends. The CDR3 length is 17 residues. CDR3 nucleotides: TGTGCCAGCAGCTTAGCAGGGGGGCCCTTCTCTGGAAACACCATATATTTT. Translation: CASSLAGGPFSGNTIYF.

The chain employs TRBV5-6 and TRBJ1-1; D gene ambiguous. In germline, CDR1 is SGHDT, CDR2 YYEEEE. The CDR3 has 11 amino acids. V was cut by 2 bases and J by 5 bases, with 4 bases left in between. CDR3 DNA sequence: TGTGCCAGCAGCTTTCGAACTGAAGCTTTCTTT. Translating it yields CASSFRTEAFF.

The CDR3 is CATSLRPLAGGSTDTQYF. The DNA for the CDR3 is TGCGCCACCTCGCTTCGTCCATTAGCGGGAGGGTCCACAGATACGCAGTATTTT. The rearrangement uses TRBV4-1 and TRBJ2-3; 11 nucleotides line up with TRBD2. The germline gives CDR1 MGHRA, CDR2 YSYEKL. The CDR3 is 18 amino acids. Germline trimming cut 10 bases from V and 2 bases from J; bases unmatched to any gene: 17.

This sequence joins TRBV9 and TRBJ2-5; 9 bases line up with TRBD2. Germline values: CDR1 SGDLS, CDR2 YYNGEE. This CDR3 is built from 13 residues. With 2 bases clipped from V and 5 bases from J, the junction kept 1 base outside the gene matches. CDR3 sequence reads: CASSVGTSETQYF. DNA of the CDR3: TGTGCCAGCAGCGTTGGGACTAGCGAGACCCAGTACTTC.